This TCR beta chain was identified during a study of T cell responses to AZD1222 COVID-19 vaccine. Germline CDR1 is SGHVS and CDR2 is FQNEAQ. The CDR3 has 16 amino acids. The V end was cut by 0 bases, the J end by 9 bases, with 18 bases between. On this clone: Its antigen is currently unknown.

General study results and limits: Seropositive AZD1222 recipients at baseline numbered only 6 or 7. Two doses of AZD1222 preceded a rise in Spike-specific TCR breadth and depth. At 160-218 and 743-854, vaccine-associated CD4 TCRs were dominant, and they spanned spike. Reportedly, nearly half the spike-specific TCRs target unmutated variant regions.

Repertoires were generated with immunoSEQ multiplex PCR, while TCRdb's copy carries only in-frame clones and drops some. The sample holds about 140,000 clones; 80% to 95% are singletons and the top ten take more than 0.7%. The V gene is TRBV7-8, the J gene TRBJ2-1; D perhaps matches TRBD1 (5 bases). Sequencing was performed on peripheral blood, taken on day 0 of MenACWY control vaccination. The clonotype comes from an adult in good health. The CDR3 sequence: CASSLAPRTTSGEQFF. In nucleotides, the CDR3 is TGTGCCAGCAGCTTAGCGCCCCGGACAACGTCGGGTGAGCAGTTCTTC.